This T cell receptor beta chain was found in a study of vaccination and CD4 T cells after COVID-19. Across the whole study: Participants received two doses of either BNT162b2 or mRNA-1273 vaccine.

V was clipped by 0 bases and J by 5 bases, with 23 bases between them. Germline CDR1 is SGHRS and CDR2 is YFSETQ. This CDR3 spans 18 amino acids. For this clonotype: The antigen remains unidentified.

Treatment noted: approximately 9-day PBMC culture with coronavirus spike peptide pools or control peptides (ViraFEST assay). PCR-confirmed positives ranged from March to December 2020, preceding US Alpha, Beta and Delta variants. CD4+ T cells that had been cultured provided DNA sequenced with the Oncomine TCR Beta short-read assay. One entry per CDR3 protein results from TCRdb running MiXCR on the PCR reads. Counted here are around 18,000 distinct CDR3 sequences, 51% occurring once; the ten biggest clones make up roughly 10%. V and J are TRBV5-1 and TRBJ2-5; tentative D call: TRBD1 (5 bases). The sequence was collected from a human donor who had recovered from COVID-19. This specimen consisted of CD4+ T cells from blood, cultured in vitro, obtained before SARS-CoV-2 vaccination. In DNA form, the CDR3 reads TGCGCCAGCAGCTTGGAGGCAGGGATATCGTTTGCGGATGAGACCCAGTACTTC. It is translated as CASSLEAGISFADETQYF.